This T cell receptor beta chain was sequenced in a study of Ad26.COV2.S vaccination and SARS-CoV-2 variants. Whole-study context: The donor belonged to the COV1001 Ad26.COV2.S trial arm. Once, or twice with 56 days between doses, Ad26.COV2.S was given intramuscularly.

Study findings and constraints: Substantial response breadth was reportedly seen for spike-specific CD8+ and CD4+ T cells after vaccination.

Germline assignment: CDR1 MNHNS and CDR2 SASEGT. There are 14 residues in the CDR3. The V and J ends lost 7 bases and 3 bases respectively, with 16 bases between them. This clone showed up just a few times. Antigen specificity is unknown. Regarding treatment: roughly 18 received Ad26.COV2.S at low or high dose, single or two shots; 5 received placebo; per-sample allocation not given. After the first vaccine or placebo injection, samples were drawn on day 63. In Boston, the donor was an adult between 18-55 years of age. Sequencing used immunoSEQ multiplex PCR; TCRdb keeps in-frame clones, though not all of them. The repertoire holds about 380,000 clones, with about four fifths as singletons.

The chain recombines TRBV6-1 with TRBJ2-7; TRBD2 might be the D (5 bases). This material consisted of peripheral blood, taken in a trial of Ad26.COV2.S vaccine versus placebo. The sequence was collected from a person aged 18-65 years who received the Ad26.COV2.S COVID-19 vaccine or a placebo. The CDR3 loop reads CASTHGVDFYEQYF. CDR3 in DNA: TGTGCCAGCACCCACGGGGTAGATTTCTACGAGCAGTACTTC.